This paragraph covers one T cell receptor (beta chain) sequence. Per the study methods: Reference gene primer amplification gave nucleated cell count estimates. Generated by immunoSEQ multiplex PCR, the TCRdb table keeps only in-frame clones and is missing some. The DNA was the basis for D and trimming; V, J and clone size are from that table. The sample has 150,000 to 200,000 clones, about 93% seen once; the top ten hold roughly 4.8%. The data stem from a study of blood T cell repertoires in COVID-19. Study as a whole: Specimens from acute and convalescent COVID-19 originated in the United States, Italy and Spain. PBMCs, B-cell-depleted T cells, or T cells provided the cDNA or gDNA that made up the material.

V was trimmed by 0 bases and J by 4 bases, leaving 5 bases between them. There are 13 residues in the CDR3. CDR1 and CDR2 (germline): SGHNT, YYREEE (reference sequence). The chain is built from TRBV5-4 and TRBJ1-3; D gene ambiguous. The receptor's source is a woman between 45 and 65 years old with acute or convalescent COVID-19. The sample consisted of peripheral blood. The CDR3 region is CASSLGVGNTIYF. The CDR3 coding sequence is TGTGCCAGCAGCTTGGGAGTGGGAAACACCATATATTTT.